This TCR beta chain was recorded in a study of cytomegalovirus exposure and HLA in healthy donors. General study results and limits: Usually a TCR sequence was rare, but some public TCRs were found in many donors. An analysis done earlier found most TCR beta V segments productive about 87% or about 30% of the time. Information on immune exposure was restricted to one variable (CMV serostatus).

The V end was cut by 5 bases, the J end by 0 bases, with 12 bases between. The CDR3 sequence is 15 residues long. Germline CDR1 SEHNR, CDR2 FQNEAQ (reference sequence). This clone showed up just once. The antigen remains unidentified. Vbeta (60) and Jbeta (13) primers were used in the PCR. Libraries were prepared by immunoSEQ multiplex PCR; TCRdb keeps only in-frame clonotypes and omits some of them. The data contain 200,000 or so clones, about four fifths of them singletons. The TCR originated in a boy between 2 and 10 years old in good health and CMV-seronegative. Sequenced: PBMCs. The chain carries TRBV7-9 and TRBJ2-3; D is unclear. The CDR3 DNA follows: TGTGCCAGCAGCCCGCTAGACGCTAGCACAGATACGCAGTATTTT. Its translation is CASSPLDASTDTQYF.